This passage covers 18 T cell receptor beta chains from one sample sequenced in a study of T cells of healthy individuals. TCRdb analysed the 5' RACE reads with MiXCR anew, one entry per CDR3 protein. The sample has around 80,000 distinct CDR3 sequences, 5% seen once. These receptor sequences come from a female donor in good health.

This clonotype was observed a few times. V is TRBV6-2 or TRBV6-3 and J is TRBJ1-6, with D perhaps TRBD1 (5 bases). CDR1 and CDR2 from the germline V gene are MNHEY and SVGEGT. Deletions cut 4 bases from V and 7 bases from J, with 11 bases between. CDR3 length equals 14 residues. The CDR3: CASSFVQGNSPLHF. In nucleotides, the CDR3 is TGTGCCAGCAGTTTCGTCCAGGGCAATTCACCCCTCCACTTT.

This clonotype was counted many times. The rearrangement uses TRBV12-3 or TRBV12-4 and TRBJ2-5; D is uncertain. This CDR3 is 12 amino acids long. V lost 5 bases to trimming and J lost 0 bases, with 4 bases between them. For the CDR3, the DNA is TGTGCCAGCAGTCTGGACCAAGAGACCCAGTACTTC. This codes for CASSLDQETQYF.

This clonotype was found many times. The V gene is TRBV7-8, the J gene TRBJ1-1, with D possibly TRBD1 on 5 matching bases. Trimming left V 5 bases short and J 5 bases short, with 12 bases between. The CDR3 sequence is 13 residues long. In germline, CDR1 is SGHVS, CDR2 FQNEAQ. Here the CDR3 DNA reads TGTGCCAGCAGCACGGGGGGGAGGACTGAAGCTTTCTTT. Amino acids: CASSTGGRTEAFF.

This clonotype was counted a few times. V is TRBV7-9 and J is TRBJ1-4; a possible D gene is TRBD1 (5 bases). Germline lookup yields CDR1 SEHNR and CDR2 FQNEAQ (reference sequence). This CDR3 contains 16 residues. V dropped 4 bases and J dropped 0 bases, with 12 bases sitting between them. CDR3 nucleotides: TGTGCCAGCAGCTCTCTCGACAGTTCAACTAATGAAAAACTGTTTTTT. Encoded protein: CASSSLDSSTNEKLFF.

This clonotype was counted many times. The V gene is TRBV6-5, the J gene TRBJ2-3; no clear D gene. The CDR3 has 15 amino acids. Germline-derived CDR1 and CDR2 are MNHEY and SVGAGI. V was cut by 7 bases and J by 0 bases, with 14 bases left in between. The CDR3 sequence: CASTPNGISTDTQYF. DNA for the CDR3: TGTGCCAGCACCCCTAATGGGATTAGCACAGATACGCAGTATTTT.

This clonotype was recorded at least ten times. The chain joins TRBV7-2 to TRBJ2-1; D is perhaps TRBD2 (5 bases). CDR1 SGHTA and CDR2 FQGNSA come from the germline V gene. CDR3 length equals 13 residues. The ends were cut back, 3 bases at V and 9 bases at J, with 12 bases in the middle. The CDR3 region has the DNA TGTGCCAGCAGCTTCCTCCCACGGGGTGAGCAGTTCTTC. Residues: CASSFLPRGEQFF.

This clonotype was observed many times. V is TRBV11-2 and J is TRBJ2-1, with D possibly TRBD2 on 5 matching bases. The length of the CDR3 is 13 residues. V lost 1 base to trimming and J lost 14 bases, with 15 bases between them. Germline CDR1 SGHAT, CDR2 FQNNGV. CDR3 nucleotide sequence: TGTGCCAGCAGCTTAGCTCCGGACTGGCCAAAGTTCTTC. Translating gives CASSLAPDWPKFF.

This clonotype was observed many times. The CDR3 nucleotides are TGTGCCAGCAGCTTACTACTAGCGGGAAGCACAGATACGCAGTATTTT. It encodes CASSLLLAGSTDTQYF. The J gene is TRBJ2-3, the V gene TRBV7-2; 10 bases agree with TRBD2. Germline CDR1 is SGHTA and CDR2 is FQGNSA. The CDR3 runs 16 residues. V was clipped by 2 bases and J by 0 bases; unmatched bases: 2.

This clonotype has at least ten counts. The chain joins TRBV7-9 to TRBJ1-2, with D possibly matching TRBD1 (6 bases). CDR3 length equals 14 residues. Germline lookup yields CDR1 SEHNR and CDR2 FQNEAQ (reference sequence). The germline V and J ends were trimmed by 4 bases and 6 bases, with 15 bases remaining between them. Here the CDR3 DNA reads TGTGCCAGCAGCTCTAACAGGGAATGGGATGGCTACACCTTC. Protein product: CASSSNREWDGYTF.

This chain connects TRBV15 to TRBJ1-5; D is unresolved. CDR1 is LNHNV and CDR2 is YYDKDF in the germline V gene (reference sequence). V lost 1 base and J 4 bases, leaving 2 bases between the germline ends. This CDR3 has 12 residues. CDR3 DNA sequence: TGTGCCACCAGCAGAGTTAATCAGCCCCAGCATTTT. It translates to CATSRVNQPQHF.

V and J are TRBV5-4 and TRBJ2-1; weak D call: TRBD2 (6 bases). The V and J ends lost 0 bases and 6 bases respectively, with 13 bases between them. This CDR3 comprises 15 residues. Looked up from germline, CDR1 is SGHNT and CDR2 is YYREEE (reference sequence). As DNA, the CDR3 is TGTGCCAGCAGCTTGGTAGCGGCTCGTGTCAATGAGCAGTTCTTC. It yields the protein CASSLVAARVNEQFF.

Ten or more counts support this clonotype. The rearrangement uses TRBV19 and TRBJ2-1; D is perhaps TRBD1 or TRBD2 (5 bases each). The CDR3 length is 14 residues. Germline-derived CDR1 and CDR2 are LNHDA and SQIVND (reference sequence). V was shortened by 6 bases and J by 9 bases, with 18 bases between the two germline ends. The CDR3 loop reads CASRKGPTIGEQFF. The CDR3 DNA reads as TGTGCCAGTAGAAAGGGACCGACGATCGGTGAGCAGTTCTTC.

This clonotype was recorded at least ten times. The chain has TRBV5-1 and TRBJ2-5; 10 bases align to TRBD2. CDR3 length: 16 amino acids. Germline loops: CDR1 SGHRS, CDR2 YFSETQ. The V and J ends lost 2 bases and 4 bases, in that order; junction bases with no gene match: 8. The CDR3 DNA reads as TGCGCCAGCAGCTTTGACCAGCGGGAGGGGGGAGAGACCCAGTACTTC. It encodes CASSFDQREGGETQYF.

Many counts were recorded for this clonotype. V usage is TRBV7-9 and J usage is TRBJ2-1; TRBD2 agrees at 9 bases. The CDR3 is 17 residues long. Germline loops: CDR1 SEHNR, CDR2 FQNEAQ (reference sequence). V shed 4 bases, J shed 4 bases, and the junction held 11 bases outside the gene matches. In DNA form, the CDR3 reads TGTGCCAGCAGCTCGGGGTCTCCTAGCGGGGTTTACAATGAGCAGTTCTTC. It is translated as CASSSGSPSGVYNEQFF.

This clonotype appeared many times. The J gene is TRBJ2-5, the V gene TRBV29-1; possibly TRBD2 for D (5 bases). CDR3 length: 13 residues. Trimming took 2 bases from V and 2 from J, leaving 9 bases between them. From germline, CDR1 is SQVTM and CDR2 ANQGSEA. The CDR3, as DNA: TGCAGCGTTGAATCGGGGTTACAAGAGACCCAGTACTTC. Translation gives CSVESGLQETQYF.

This rearrangement joins TRBV7-9 to TRBJ2-1, with TRBD1 as a possible D gene (6 bases). Trimming cost V 1 base and J 6 bases, with 10 bases left between them. The germline V gene encodes CDR1 SEHNR and CDR2 FQNEAQ (reference sequence). CDR3 length: 14 residues. The CDR3 sequence is CASSLEQGFNEQFF. The CDR3 nucleotides are TGTGCCAGCAGCTTAGAGCAGGGGTTCAATGAGCAGTTCTTC.

This clonotype was seen a handful of times. This chain links TRBV5-4 with TRBJ2-7; perhaps TRBD2 as D (5 bases). The V gene's germline CDR1 is SGHNT and CDR2 YYREEE (reference sequence). The ends were cut back, 0 bases at V and 11 bases at J, with 12 bases in the middle. CDR3 length: 12 amino acids. The CDR3 sequence is CASSLDGSSEYF. As DNA, the CDR3 is TGTGCCAGCAGCTTGGATGGGAGTTCCGAGTACTTC.

Concerning this clonotype itself: This may come from a read error, since a much larger clone is one base off. The chain uses TRBV27 and TRBJ2-1, with 12 bases fitting TRBD2. Germline lookup yields CDR1 MNHEY and CDR2 SMNVEV (reference sequence). The CDR3 runs to 15 residues. Unmatched junction bases numbered 6, after V lost 5 bases and J lost 7 bases. Here the CDR3 reads CASSRLAGVGNEQFF. The CDR3 DNA reads TGTGCCAGCAGTCGACTAGCGGGAGTGGGTAATGAGCAGTTCTTC.